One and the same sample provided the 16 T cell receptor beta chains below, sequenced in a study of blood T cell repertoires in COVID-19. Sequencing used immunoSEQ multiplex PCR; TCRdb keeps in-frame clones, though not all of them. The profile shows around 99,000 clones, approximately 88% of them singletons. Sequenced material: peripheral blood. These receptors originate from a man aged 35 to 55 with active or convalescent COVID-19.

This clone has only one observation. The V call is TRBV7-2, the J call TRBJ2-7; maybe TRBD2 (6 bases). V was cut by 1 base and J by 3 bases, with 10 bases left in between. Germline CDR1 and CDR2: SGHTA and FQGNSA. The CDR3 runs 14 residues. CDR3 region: CASSLVGGIYEQYF. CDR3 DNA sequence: TGTGCCAGCAGCTTAGTTGGCGGGATCTACGAGCAGTACTTC.

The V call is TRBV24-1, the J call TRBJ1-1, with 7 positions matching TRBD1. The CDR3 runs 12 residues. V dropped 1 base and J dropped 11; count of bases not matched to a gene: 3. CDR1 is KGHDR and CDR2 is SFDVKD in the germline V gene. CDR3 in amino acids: CATSDLTGEAFF. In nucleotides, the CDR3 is TGTGCCACCAGTGATTTAACAGGGGAGGCTTTCTTT.

The CDR3 DNA reads as TGTGCCAGCAGCGTTCTTGGGGCCAACGTCCTGACTTTC. This translates into CASSVLGANVLTF. The rearrangement links TRBV11-2 to TRBJ2-6; no clear D. V lost 5 bases, J lost 3 bases, and 5 bases lay in between. Germline V gene data show CDR1 as SGHAT and CDR2 as FQNNGV. The length of the CDR3 is 13 residues.

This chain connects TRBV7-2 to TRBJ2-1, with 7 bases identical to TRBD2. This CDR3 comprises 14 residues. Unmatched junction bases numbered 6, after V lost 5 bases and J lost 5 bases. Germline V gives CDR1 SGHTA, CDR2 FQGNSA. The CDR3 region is CASSPLAAHNEQFF. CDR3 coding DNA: TGTGCCAGCAGCCCCCTAGCGGCCCACAATGAGCAGTTCTTC. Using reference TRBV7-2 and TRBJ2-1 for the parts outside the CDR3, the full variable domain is GAGVSQSPSNKVTEKGKDVELRCDPISGHTALYWYRQSLGQGLEFLIYFQGNSAPDKSGLPSDRFSAERTGGSVSTLTIQRTQQEDSAVYLCASSPLAAHNEQFFGPGTRLTVL.

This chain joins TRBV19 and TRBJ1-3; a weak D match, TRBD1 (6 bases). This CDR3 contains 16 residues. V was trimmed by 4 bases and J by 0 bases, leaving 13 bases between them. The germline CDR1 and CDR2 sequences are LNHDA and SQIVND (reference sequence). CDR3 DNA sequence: TGTGCCAGTAGTAGCCCAGGGGTGAGCTCTGGAAACACCATATATTTT. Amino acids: CASSSPGVSSGNTIYF.

CDR3 nucleotides: TGTGCCAGCAGCTCAGCACAGGGGGCTAACACTGAAGCTTTCTTT. Encoded protein: CASSSAQGANTEAFF. The V and J genes are TRBV5-4 and TRBJ1-1, with 9 bases matching TRBD1. CDR3 length: 15 residues. Germline CDR1 and CDR2: SGHNT and YYREEE (reference sequence). The V segment lost 3 bases and the J segment 2 bases; nucleotides outside the gene matches: 5.

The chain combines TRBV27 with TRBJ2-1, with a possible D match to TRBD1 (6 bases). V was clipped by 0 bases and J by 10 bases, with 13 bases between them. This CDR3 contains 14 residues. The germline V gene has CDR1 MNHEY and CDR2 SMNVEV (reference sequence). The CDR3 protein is CASSLSGLTGEQFF. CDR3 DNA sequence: TGTGCCAGCAGTTTATCAGGCCTGACAGGAGAGCAGTTCTTC.

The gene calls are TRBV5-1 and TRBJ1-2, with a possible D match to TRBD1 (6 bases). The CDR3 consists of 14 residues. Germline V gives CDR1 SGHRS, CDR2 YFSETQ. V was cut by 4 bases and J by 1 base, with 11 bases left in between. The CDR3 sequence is CASSPGTFNYGYTF. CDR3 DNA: TGCGCCAGCAGCCCCGGGACATTTAACTATGGCTACACCTTC.

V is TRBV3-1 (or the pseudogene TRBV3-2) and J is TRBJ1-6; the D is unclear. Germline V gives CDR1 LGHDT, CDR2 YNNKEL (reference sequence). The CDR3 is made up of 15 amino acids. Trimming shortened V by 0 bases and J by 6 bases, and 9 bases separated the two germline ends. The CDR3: CASSQDCATNSPLHF. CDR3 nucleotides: TGTGCCAGCAGCCAAGATTGCGCTACTAATTCACCCCTCCACTTT.

CDR3 in amino acids: CASSFTGGGRNEKLFF. The CDR3 DNA reads as TGTGCCAGCAGCTTTACAGGGGGAGGTAGAAATGAAAAACTGTTTTTT. The V call is TRBV5-4, the J call TRBJ1-4; TRBD1 agrees at 8 bases. The CDR3 totals 16 residues. Looked up from germline, CDR1 is SGHNT and CDR2 is YYREEE (reference sequence). V lost 2 bases to trimming and J lost 5 bases; unmatched junction nucleotides: 8.

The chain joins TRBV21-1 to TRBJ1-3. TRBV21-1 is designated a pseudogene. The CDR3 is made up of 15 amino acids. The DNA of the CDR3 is TGTGCCAGCAGCAAAGCAACGGGGTCTGGAAACACCATATATTTT. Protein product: CASSKATGSGNTIYF.

CDR3 DNA: TGTGCCAGCAGCTCATTGGGTCTAAAGGGGAATTCACCCCTCCACTTT. It specifies CASSSLGLKGNSPLHF. J is TRBJ1-6 and V is TRBV7-9, with a tentative D call TRBD1 (5 bases). V was pared by 4 bases and J by 7 bases, with 17 bases between. The CDR3 sequence is 16 residues long. Germline CDR1 reads SEHNR; CDR2 reads FQNEAQ (reference sequence). The whole variable domain, remainder taken from reference TRBV7-9 and TRBJ1-6, is DTGVSQNPRHKITKRGQNVTFRCDPISEHNRLYWYRQTLGQGPEFLTYFQNEAQLEKSRLLSDRFSAERPKGSFSTLEIQRTEQGDSAMYLCASSSLGLKGNSPLHFGNGTRLTVT.

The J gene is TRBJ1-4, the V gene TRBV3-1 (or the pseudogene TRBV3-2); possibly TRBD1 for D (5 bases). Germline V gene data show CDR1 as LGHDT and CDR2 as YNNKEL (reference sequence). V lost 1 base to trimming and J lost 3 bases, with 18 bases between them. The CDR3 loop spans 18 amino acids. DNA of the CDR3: TGTGCCAGCAGCCAAGTCCCCGGGGCGGGGCAAGCTAATGAAAAACTGTTTTTT. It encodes CASSQVPGAGQANEKLFF.

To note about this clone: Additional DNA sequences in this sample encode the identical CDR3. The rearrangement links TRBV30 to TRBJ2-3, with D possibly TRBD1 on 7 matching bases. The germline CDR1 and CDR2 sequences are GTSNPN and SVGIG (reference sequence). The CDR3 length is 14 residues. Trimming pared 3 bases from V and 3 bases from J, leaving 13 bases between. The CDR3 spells CAWSGQGGTDTQYF. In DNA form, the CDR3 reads TGTGCCTGGAGCGGTCAGGGGGGAACAGATACGCAGTATTTT.

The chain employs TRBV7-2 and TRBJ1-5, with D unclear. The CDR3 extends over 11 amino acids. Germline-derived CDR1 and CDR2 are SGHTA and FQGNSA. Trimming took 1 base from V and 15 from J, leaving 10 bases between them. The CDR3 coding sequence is TGTGCCAGCAGCTTAGGAGGAGCTATGCATTTT. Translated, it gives CASSLGGAMHF.

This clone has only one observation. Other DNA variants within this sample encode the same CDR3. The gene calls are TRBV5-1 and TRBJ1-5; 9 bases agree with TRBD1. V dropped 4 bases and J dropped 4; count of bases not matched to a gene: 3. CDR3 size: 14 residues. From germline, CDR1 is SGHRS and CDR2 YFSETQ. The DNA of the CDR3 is TGCGCCAGCAGCCCCGGACAGGGGAATCAGCCCCAGCATTTT. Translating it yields CASSPGQGNQPQHF.